Listed here are 22 T cell receptor beta chains from one sample, sequenced in a study of cytomegalovirus exposure and HLA in healthy donors. PCR was performed using 60 Vbeta and 13 Jbeta primers. The method was immunoSEQ multiplex PCR; TCRdb's version includes in-frame clones alone and lacks a portion of them. The table shows 140,000 to 150,000 clones, with around two thirds occurring only once. Sample: PBMCs. These receptors came from a woman aged 55-70 years in good health and CMV-seropositive.

This clone came up a few times. The V call is TRBV18, the J call TRBJ2-3; D is unclear. The CDR3 runs to 12 residues. Germline CDR1 and CDR2: KGHSH and LQKENI. V dropped 2 bases and J dropped 6 bases, with 6 bases sitting between them. CDR3 DNA: TGTGCCAGCTCACCATCCCTGGATACGCAGTATTTT. Translated: CASSPSLDTQYF. Filled out from reference TRBV18 and TRBJ2-3, the complete variable domain reads NAGVMQNPRHLVRRRGQEARLRCSPMKGHSHVYWYRQLPEEGLKFMVYLQKENIIDESGMPKERFSAEFPKEGPSILRIQQVVRGDSAAYFCASSPSLDTQYFGPGTRLTVL.

The chain is built from TRBV5-4 and TRBJ2-7; TRBD1 matches at 8 bases. The germline CDR1 and CDR2 sequences are SGHNT and YYREEE (reference sequence). There are 15 residues in the CDR3. Germline trimming cut 4 bases from V and 5 bases from J; bases unmatched to any gene: 11. CDR3 loop: CASSGGTGRLHEQYF. CDR3 nucleotides: TGTGCCAGCAGCGGGGGGACAGGCAGGCTCCACGAGCAGTACTTC.

This chain joins TRBV30 and TRBJ1-1; the D gene is possibly TRBD1 (5 bases). V was clipped by 0 bases and J by 4 bases, with 9 bases between them. Germline CDR1 reads GTSNPN; CDR2 reads SVGIG (reference sequence). The CDR3 spans 13 residues. Written as DNA, the CDR3 is TGTGCCTGGAGTGTACTTAGGGGCACTGAAGCTTTCTTT. This sequence encodes CAWSVLRGTEAFF.

The chain couples TRBV29-1 to TRBJ2-7; 10 positions match TRBD2. Germline V gives CDR1 SQVTM, CDR2 ANQGSEA. The CDR3 spans 14 residues. CDR3 sequence: CRRMGTSATYEQYF. The CDR3 DNA reads TGCAGGCGGATGGGGACTAGCGCAACCTACGAGCAGTACTTC.

This clone turned up a few times. This sequence joins TRBV4-1 and TRBJ1-6, with 7 bases identical to TRBD1. The CDR3 contains 17 residues. Trimming cost V 1 base and J 7 bases; bases outside gene matches: 10. The germline V gene encodes CDR1 MGHRA and CDR2 YSYEKL. Here the CDR3 DNA reads TGCGCCAGCAGCCAAGTCCTTCGGACAGGAGGAAATTCACCCCTCCACTTT. Amino acid sequence: CASSQVLRTGGNSPLHF.

The chain carries TRBV29-1 and TRBJ2-1; D is possibly TRBD1 (6 bases). Germline CDR1 SQVTM, CDR2 ANQGSEA. The germline V and J ends were trimmed by 4 bases and 8 bases, with 15 bases remaining between them. This CDR3 is built from 13 residues. CDR3 nucleotides: TGCAGCGTTGTACGGGCAGGGGTCCATGAGCAGTTCTTC. Encoded protein: CSVVRAGVHEQFF.

The genes are TRBV19 and TRBJ2-1, with 7 bases fitting TRBD1. Germline assignment: CDR1 LNHDA and CDR2 SQIVND (reference sequence). After removal of 1 base from V and 7 bases from J, the junction contained 7 bases not matched to a gene. This CDR3 comprises 15 residues. CDR3 sequence reads: CASSIAHDRANEQFF. CDR3 DNA: TGTGCCAGTAGTATAGCCCACGACAGGGCAAATGAGCAGTTCTTC.

This clone was observed a few times. The chain recombines TRBV7-8 with TRBJ1-2; TRBD1 is a possible D gene (5 bases). The CDR3 spans 14 residues. The V gene's germline CDR1 is SGHVS and CDR2 FQNEAQ. V was pared by 2 bases and J by 6 bases, with 13 bases between. CDR3 sequence: CASSLRTGVDGYTF. The CDR3, as DNA: TGTGCCAGCAGCTTAAGGACGGGGGTGGATGGCTACACCTTC.

The CDR3 sequence: CASTGGPSTDTQYF. Here the CDR3 DNA reads TGTGCCAGCACCGGGGGGCCCTCCACAGATACGCAGTATTTT. The J gene is TRBJ2-3, the V gene TRBV2, with a weak D call TRBD2 (7 bases). Germline V gene sequence: CDR1 SNHLY, CDR2 FYNNEI. V lost 7 bases, J lost 2 bases, and 13 bases lay in between. This CDR3 has 14 amino acids.

The chain recombines TRBV28 with TRBJ1-5; possibly TRBD1 for D (5 bases). This CDR3 is built from 14 residues. Germline V gives CDR1 MDHEN, CDR2 SYDVKM. Trimming pared 2 bases from V and 5 bases from J, leaving 10 bases between. The CDR3 sequence is CASSLIQGHQPQHF. The CDR3 DNA follows: TGTGCCAGCAGTTTAATCCAGGGTCATCAGCCCCAGCATTTT.

The chain couples TRBV5-1 to TRBJ2-5; TRBD1 matches 7 bases. The CDR3 extends over 15 amino acids. Germline V gene sequence: CDR1 SGHRS, CDR2 YFSETQ. V lost 0 bases, J lost 2 bases, and 4 bases stayed unmatched. The CDR3 DNA is TGCGCCAGCAGCTTGGCGGGCAGGGGGCAAGAGACCCAGTACTTC. Translation: CASSLAGRGQETQYF.

The rearrangement joins TRBV2 to TRBJ2-1, with D possibly TRBD2 on 5 matching bases. Germline-derived CDR1 and CDR2 are SNHLY and FYNNEI. CDR3 length: 12 amino acids. V lost 5 bases and J 12 bases, leaving 14 bases between the germline ends. CDR3 residues: CASSLEYRGQFF. The CDR3 bases are TGTGCCAGCAGTCTTGAGTACCGGGGGCAGTTCTTC.

This clone was picked up one time. The chain combines TRBV19 with TRBJ1-5; no reliable D call. The V and J ends lost 6 bases and 2 bases respectively, with 17 bases between them. This CDR3 has 16 residues. Looked up from germline, CDR1 is LNHDA and CDR2 is SQIVND (reference sequence). DNA of the CDR3: TGTGCCAGTAGAGAAGGCGGATCAATAGGCAATCAGCCCCAGCATTTT. It encodes CASREGGSIGNQPQHF. Variable domain in full (rest from reference TRBV19 and TRBJ1-5): DGGITQSPKYLFRKEGQNVTLSCEQNLNHDAMYWYRQDPGQGLRLIYYSQIVNDFQKGDIAEGYSVSREKKESFPLTVTSAQKNPTAFYLCASREGGSIGNQPQHFGDGTRLSIL.

The CDR3 reads CASSRQGWGNQPQHF. The CDR3 bases are TGTGCCAGCTCGCGACAGGGTTGGGGCAATCAGCCCCAGCATTTT. V is TRBV19 and J is TRBJ1-5, with 7 nucleotides matching TRBD1. The V segment lost 9 bases and the J segment 2 bases; nucleotides outside the gene matches: 10. The CDR3 has 15 residues. Germline V lookup: CDR1 LNHDA, CDR2 SQIVND (reference sequence).

The rearrangement joins TRBV18 to TRBJ1-2; TRBD1 aligns across 11 bases. CDR3 length: 14 residues. The V segment lost 2 bases and the J segment 6 bases; nucleotides outside the gene matches: 2. Per germline, CDR1 KGHSH and CDR2 LQKENI. The CDR3: CASSPGTGGNGYTF. CDR3 DNA: TGTGCCAGCTCACCAGGGACAGGGGGGAATGGCTACACCTTC.

The genes are TRBV5-4 and TRBJ1-1; no reliable D call. The germline V and J ends were trimmed by 4 bases and 1 base, with 17 bases remaining between them. The CDR3 totals 16 residues. Germline CDR1 and CDR2: SGHNT and YYREEE (reference sequence). The CDR3 region is CASSNGGPNQNTEAFF. The CDR3 DNA reads TGTGCCAGCAGCAACGGAGGTCCAAATCAGAACACTGAAGCTTTCTTT.

The chain uses TRBV7-2 and TRBJ2-5; 8 bases are a match to TRBD2. Germline values: CDR1 SGHTA, CDR2 FQGNSA. V trimming: 1 base; J trimming: 1 base; junction bases outside the gene matches: 2. This CDR3 spans 15 amino acids. The CDR3 coding sequence is TGTGCCAGCAGCTTAGACGGGACTAGCCAAGAGACCCAGTACTTC. This translates into CASSLDGTSQETQYF.

In nucleotides, the CDR3 is TGTGCCAGCAGCCCGGTAAACTATGGCTACACCTTC. It encodes CASSPVNYGYTF. The chain couples TRBV2 to TRBJ1-2; D remains ambiguous. Germline CDR1 is SNHLY and CDR2 is FYNNEI. The CDR3 is 12 residues long. V gave up 6 bases and J gave up 2 bases, with 7 bases separating them.

The gene calls are TRBV6-6 and TRBJ1-5; D uncertain. The CDR3 is 12 residues long. Per the germline V gene, CDR1 is MNHNY and CDR2 is SVGAGI (reference sequence). Trimming took 6 bases from V and 6 from J, leaving 9 bases between them. The CDR3 here is CASSSTVQPQHF. The CDR3 nucleotides are TGTGCCAGCAGCTCGACTGTTCAGCCCCAGCATTTT.

The chain carries TRBV29-1 and TRBJ1-2; TRBD1 matches 7 bases. V lost 7 bases and J lost 3; bases outside the gene matches: 11. The CDR3 extends over 14 amino acids. The germline V gene has CDR1 SQVTM and CDR2 ANQGSEA. The CDR3 protein is CSGGPGGSDYGYTF. CDR3 DNA: TGCAGCGGTGGTCCAGGGGGATCGGACTATGGCTACACCTTC.

This sequence joins TRBV19 and TRBJ1-4, with 7 bases that match TRBD1. The CDR3 is made up of 15 amino acids. The trim removed 4 bases at V and 0 bases at J, leaving 2 bases unmatched. In germline, CDR1 is LNHDA, CDR2 SQIVND (reference sequence). The DNA for the CDR3 is TGTGCCAGTAGTAAAGGGACAGCAACTAATGAAAAACTGTTTTTT. It yields the protein CASSKGTATNEKLFF. Variable domain in full (rest from reference TRBV19 and TRBJ1-4): DGGITQSPKYLFRKEGQNVTLSCEQNLNHDAMYWYRQDPGQGLRLIYYSQIVNDFQKGDIAEGYSVSREKKESFPLTVTSAQKNPTAFYLCASSKGTATNEKLFFGSGTQLSVL.

V usage is TRBV9 and J usage is TRBJ2-2; TRBD2 aligns across 7 bases. In germline, CDR1 is SGDLS, CDR2 YYNGEE. The CDR3 totals 16 residues. The trim removed 0 bases at V and 6 bases at J, leaving 8 bases unmatched. The CDR3 here is CASSVADSGFAGELFF. The DNA of the CDR3 is TGTGCCAGCAGCGTAGCAGATAGCGGGTTTGCCGGGGAGCTGTTTTTT.